This T cell receptor beta chain is from a study of graft-versus-host responses after intestinal transplantation. The overall study: Multivisceral, liver-intestinal, or isolated intestinal grafts were transplanted into recipients. General study results and limits: GvH clones turned up in recipient marrow; some had shown up first in ileum or blood.

V dropped 6 bases and J dropped 0 bases, with 8 bases sitting between them. The germline V gene has CDR1 MNHNY and CDR2 SVGAGI (reference sequence). CDR3 size: 13 residues. Using immunoSEQ multiplex PCR, the repertoire was profiled, and TCRdb retains in-frame clones only, with some absent. The table includes approximately 89,000 clones, approximately 92% detected once. As for this clone: The antigen remains undetermined.

The TCR originated in a human patient who received an intestinal transplant, so some T cells may come from the graft donor. The sequenced sample was PBMCs, obtained roughly 410 days after intestinal transplant. This chain connects TRBV6-6 to TRBJ2-5; tentatively, D is TRBD2 (5 bases). CDR3 in amino acids: CASRSADQETQYF. Here the CDR3 DNA reads TGTGCCAGCAGATCAGCGGACCAAGAGACCCAGTACTTC.